Listed below are T cell receptor beta chains from one sample, sequenced in a study of cytomegalovirus exposure and HLA in healthy donors. Produced via immunoSEQ multiplex PCR; TCRdb's table is partial and in-frame only. Here the sample spans about 130,000 clones, approximately 85% being singletons. Sequencing was performed on PBMCs. The receptors shown here come from a woman between 25 and 40 years old in good health and CMV-seropositive. CDR3s include the opening cysteine and the closing phenylalanine or tryptophan. Each record gives: J gene, clone size, V gene, D gene, CDR3 protein, CDR3 DNA. The D gene is left open where the match is weak. Expanded clones are given a class, and other clones once, few, many or no size at all.

TRBJ1-3	NA	TRBV9	NA	CASSVDARPVSGNTIYF	TGTGCCAGCAGCGTAGATGCCAGGCCTGTTTCTGGAAACACCATATATTTT
TRBJ2-7	NA	TRBV6-5	NA	CASSYSGALEQYF	TGTGCCAGCAGTTACTCAGGGGCGCTTGAGCAGTACTTC
TRBJ2-2	NA	TRBV28	TRBD2	CASSPPGGTGELFF	TGTGCCAGCAGTCCCCCGGGAGGGACCGGGGAGCTGTTTTTT
TRBJ2-1	NA	TRBV30	TRBD2	CAWSLAGEQFF	TGTGCCTGGAGTTTAGCGGGTGAGCAGTTCTTC
TRBJ2-7	NA	TRBV4-2	TRBD2	CASSQEGAGATYEQYF	TGTGCCAGCAGCCAAGAGGGAGCGGGAGCGACCTACGAGCAGTACTTC
TRBJ2-7	NA	TRBV28	NA	CASSGSYEQYF	TGTGCCAGCAGTGGCTCTTACGAGCAGTACTTC
TRBJ2-7	NA	TRBV9	TRBD1	CASGGQSYEQYF	TGTGCCAGCGGGGGACAGTCCTACGAGCAGTACTTC
TRBJ1-1	NA	TRBV6-5	NA	CASSSTGQLNTEAFF	TGTGCCAGCAGCTCTACCGGACAGTTGAACACTGAAGCTTTCTTT
TRBJ1-1	NA	TRBV5-1	TRBD1	CASSSTGAEYTEAFF	TGCGCCAGCAGCTCTACAGGGGCAGAATACACTGAAGCTTTCTTT
TRBJ2-3	NA	TRBV7-9	NA	CASSQGQRQTDTQYF	TGTGCCAGCAGCCAGGGACAACGGCAGACAGATACGCAGTATTTT
TRBJ2-5	NA	TRBV5-1	NA	CASSLGTAAGTQYF	TGCGCCAGCAGCTTGGGAACAGCCGCCGGGACCCAGTACTTC
TRBJ1-3	NA	TRBV9	NA	CASSETGFGNTIYF	TGTGCCAGCAGTGAAACAGGGTTTGGAAACACCATATATTTT
TRBJ1-5	once	TRBV15	NA	CATSAPDRYQPQHF	TGTGCCACCAGCGCCCCAGACAGGTATCAGCCCCAGCATTTT
TRBJ2-7	NA	TRBV6-1	NA	CATKGADSYEQYF	TGTGCCACTAAAGGGGCAGACTCCTACGAGCAGTACTTC
TRBJ1-1	NA	TRBV11-2	TRBD1	CASSRQGAYTEAFF	TGTGCCAGCAGCCGACAGGGGGCATACACTGAAGCTTTCTTT
TRBJ1-2	once	TRBV5-8	TRBD1	CASSPWDRGGGYTF	TGTGCCAGCAGCCCCTGGGACAGGGGGGGAGGCTACACCTTC
TRBJ2-4	NA	TRBV10-1	NA	CASSEPTGHDKNIQYF	TGCGCCAGCAGTGAGCCAACGGGACACGATAAAAACATTCAGTACTTC